This T cell receptor (beta chain) appears in the sequencing data of a study of CD8 T cells in ankylosing spondylitis. Using its own MiXCR run on the 5' RACE reads, TCRdb lists one record per CDR3 protein. The sample holds 210,000 or so distinct CDR3 sequences, 8% to 10% seen once. As concerns this clonotype: A much larger clone lies one base from this, so it may be a read error.

Sequencing input: blood, either unsorted or a sorted T cell fraction (not recorded which). This clonotype was sampled from a female donor with ankylosing spondylitis or in good health (not recorded which).

Here the CDR3 DNA reads TGTGCCAGCAGCTTAAGTTTGACAGCAGAGACCCTGTACTTC. It yields the protein CASSLSLTAETLYF. The chain has TRBV7-9 and TRBJ2-5; D may be TRBD1 (5 bases). Germline V gene lookup returns CDR1 SEHNR and CDR2 FQNEAQ (reference sequence). The CDR3 runs to 14 residues.